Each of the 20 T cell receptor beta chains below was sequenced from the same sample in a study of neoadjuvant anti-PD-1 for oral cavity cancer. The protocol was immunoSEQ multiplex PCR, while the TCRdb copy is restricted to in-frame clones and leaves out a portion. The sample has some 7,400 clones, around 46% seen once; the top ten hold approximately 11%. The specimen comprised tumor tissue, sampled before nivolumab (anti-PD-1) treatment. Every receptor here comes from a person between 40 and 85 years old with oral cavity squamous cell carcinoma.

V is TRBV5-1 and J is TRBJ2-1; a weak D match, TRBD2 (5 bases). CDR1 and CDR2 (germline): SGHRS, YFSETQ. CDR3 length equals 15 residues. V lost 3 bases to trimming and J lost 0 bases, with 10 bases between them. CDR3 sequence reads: CASSSTGSSYNEQFF. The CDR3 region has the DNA TGCGCCAGCAGCTCCACGGGAAGCTCCTACAATGAGCAGTTCTTC.

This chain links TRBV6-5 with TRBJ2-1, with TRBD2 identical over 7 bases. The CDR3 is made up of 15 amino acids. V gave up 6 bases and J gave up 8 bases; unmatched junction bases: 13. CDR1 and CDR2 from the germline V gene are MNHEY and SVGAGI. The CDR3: CASSPVGGSGYEQFF. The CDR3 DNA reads TGTGCCAGCAGCCCCGTCGGCGGGAGTGGATATGAGCAGTTCTTC.

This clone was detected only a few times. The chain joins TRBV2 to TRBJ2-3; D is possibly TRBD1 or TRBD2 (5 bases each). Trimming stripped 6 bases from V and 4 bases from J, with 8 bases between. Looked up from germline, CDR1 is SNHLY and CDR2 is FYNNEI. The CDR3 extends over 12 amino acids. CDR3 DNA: TGTGCCAGCAGGGGGGAGCCAGATACGCAGTATTTT. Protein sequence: CASRGEPDTQYF.

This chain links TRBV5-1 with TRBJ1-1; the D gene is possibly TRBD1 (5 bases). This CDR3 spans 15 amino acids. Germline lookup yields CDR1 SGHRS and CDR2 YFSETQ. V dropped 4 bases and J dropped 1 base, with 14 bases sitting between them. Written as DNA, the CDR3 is TGCGCCAGCAGCCCGTGGGACCAAGGGAACACTGAAGCTTTCTTT. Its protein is CASSPWDQGNTEAFF.

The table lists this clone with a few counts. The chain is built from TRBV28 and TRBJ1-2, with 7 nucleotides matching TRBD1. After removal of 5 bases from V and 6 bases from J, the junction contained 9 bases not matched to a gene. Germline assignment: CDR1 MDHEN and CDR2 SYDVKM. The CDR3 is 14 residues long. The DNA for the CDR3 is TGTGCCAGCAGTGACCGATACAGGGGAAATGGCTACACCTTC. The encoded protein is CASSDRYRGNGYTF.

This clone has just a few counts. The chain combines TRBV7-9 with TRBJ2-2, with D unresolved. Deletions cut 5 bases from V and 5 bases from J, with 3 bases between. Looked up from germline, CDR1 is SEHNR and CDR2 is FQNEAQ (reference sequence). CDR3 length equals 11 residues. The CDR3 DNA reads TGTGCCAGCAGCCCTACCGGGGAGCTGTTTTTT. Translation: CASSPTGELFF.

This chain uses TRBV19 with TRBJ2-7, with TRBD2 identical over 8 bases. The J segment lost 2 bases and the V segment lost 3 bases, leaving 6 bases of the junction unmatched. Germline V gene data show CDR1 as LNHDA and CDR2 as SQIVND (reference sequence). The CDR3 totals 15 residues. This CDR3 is CASSIGERETYEQYF. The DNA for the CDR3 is TGTGCCAGTAGTATCGGTGAGCGGGAGACCTACGAGCAGTACTTC.

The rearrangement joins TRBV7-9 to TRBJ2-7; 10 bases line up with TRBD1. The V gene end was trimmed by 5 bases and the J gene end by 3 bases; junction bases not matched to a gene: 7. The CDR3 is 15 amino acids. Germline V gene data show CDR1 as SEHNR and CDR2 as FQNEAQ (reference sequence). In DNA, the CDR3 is TGTGCCAGCAGCGCCACGGGACAGGGGATCTACGAGCAGTACTTC. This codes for CASSATGQGIYEQYF.

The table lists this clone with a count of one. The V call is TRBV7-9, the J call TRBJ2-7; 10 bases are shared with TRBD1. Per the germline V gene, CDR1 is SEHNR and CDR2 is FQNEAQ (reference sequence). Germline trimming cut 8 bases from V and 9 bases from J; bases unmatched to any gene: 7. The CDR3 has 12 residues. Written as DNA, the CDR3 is TGTGCCAGCGCGACAGGGGGCGCGGTGCAGTACTTC. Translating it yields CASATGGAVQYF. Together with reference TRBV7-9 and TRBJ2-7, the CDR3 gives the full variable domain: DTGVSQNPRHKITKRGQNVTFRCDPISEHNRLYWYRQTLGQGPEFLTYFQNEAQLEKSRLLSDRFSAERPKGSFSTLEIQRTEQGDSAMYLCASATGGAVQYFGPGTRLTVT.

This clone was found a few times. CDR3 residues: CASSTGTSGISDTQYF. CDR3 coding DNA: TGTGCCAGCAGCACCGGGACTAGCGGGATTTCAGATACGCAGTATTTT. The chain combines TRBV5-4 with TRBJ2-3; TRBD2 aligns across 13 bases. Germline values: CDR1 SGHNT, CDR2 YYREEE (reference sequence). The CDR3 runs to 16 residues. J gave up 4 bases and V 4 bases, and 6 bases lay outside the gene matches.

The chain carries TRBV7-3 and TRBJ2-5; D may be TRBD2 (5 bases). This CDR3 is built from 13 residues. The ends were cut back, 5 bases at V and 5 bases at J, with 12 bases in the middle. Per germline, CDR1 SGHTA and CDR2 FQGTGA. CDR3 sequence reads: CASSAGLGETQYF. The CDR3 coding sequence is TGTGCCAGCAGCGCGGGCCTGGGGGAGACCCAGTACTTC.

The CDR3 bases are TGTGCCAGCAGTGGGAACACTGAAGCTTTCTTT. Translating it yields CASSGNTEAFF. The gene calls are TRBV25-1 and TRBJ1-1; D remains unclear. In germline, CDR1 is MGHDK, CDR2 SYGVNS. V was trimmed by 4 bases and J by 1 base, leaving 1 base between them. This CDR3 has 11 amino acids.

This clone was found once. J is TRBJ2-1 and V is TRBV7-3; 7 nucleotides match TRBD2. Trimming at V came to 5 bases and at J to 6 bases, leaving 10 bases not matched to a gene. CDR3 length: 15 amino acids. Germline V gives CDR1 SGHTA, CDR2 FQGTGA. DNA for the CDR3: TGTGCCAGCAGCCCAAGGATCGCGGGAGTCAATGAGCAGTTCTTC. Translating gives CASSPRIAGVNEQFF.

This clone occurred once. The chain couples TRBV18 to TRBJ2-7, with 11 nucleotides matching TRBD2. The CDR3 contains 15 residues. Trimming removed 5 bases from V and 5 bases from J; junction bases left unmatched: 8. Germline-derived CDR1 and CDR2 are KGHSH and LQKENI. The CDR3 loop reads CASSSGLAEGNEQYF. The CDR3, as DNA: TGTGCCAGCTCATCGGGACTAGCGGAGGGGAACGAGCAGTACTTC.

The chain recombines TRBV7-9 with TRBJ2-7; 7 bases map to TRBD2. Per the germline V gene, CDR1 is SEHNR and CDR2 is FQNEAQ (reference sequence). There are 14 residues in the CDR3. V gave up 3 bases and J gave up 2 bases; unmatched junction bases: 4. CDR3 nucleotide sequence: TGTGCCAGCAGCTTCCGGGACTACACCTACGAGCAGTACTTC. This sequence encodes CASSFRDYTYEQYF.

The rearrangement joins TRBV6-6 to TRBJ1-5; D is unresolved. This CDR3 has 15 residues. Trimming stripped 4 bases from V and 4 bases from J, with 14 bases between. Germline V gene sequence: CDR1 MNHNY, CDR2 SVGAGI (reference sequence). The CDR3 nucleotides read TGTGCCAGCAGTTCCCGGGCCACCAGTAATCAGCCCCAGCATTTT. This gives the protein CASSSRATSNQPQHF.

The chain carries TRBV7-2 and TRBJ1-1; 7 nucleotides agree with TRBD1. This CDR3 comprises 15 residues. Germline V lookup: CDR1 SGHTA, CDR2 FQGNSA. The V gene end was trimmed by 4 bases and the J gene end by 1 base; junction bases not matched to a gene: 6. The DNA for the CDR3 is TGTGCCAGCAGCTCCCGTCCAGGGGGGAACACTGAAGCTTTCTTT. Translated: CASSSRPGGNTEAFF.

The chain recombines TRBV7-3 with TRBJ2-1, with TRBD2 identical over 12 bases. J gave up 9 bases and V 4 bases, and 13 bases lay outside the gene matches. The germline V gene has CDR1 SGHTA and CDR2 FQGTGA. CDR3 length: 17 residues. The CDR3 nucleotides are TGTGCCAGCAGCTCAGGGTTGACTAGCGGGAGTTCCGGTGAGCAGTTCTTC. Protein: CASSSGLTSGSSGEQFF.

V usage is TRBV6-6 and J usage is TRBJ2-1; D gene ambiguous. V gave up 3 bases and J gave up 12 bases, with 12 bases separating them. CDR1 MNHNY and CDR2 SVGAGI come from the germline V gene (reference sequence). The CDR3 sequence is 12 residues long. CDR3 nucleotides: TGTGCCAGCAGTTATGGTTCGACCGGGCAGTTCTTC. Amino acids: CASSYGSTGQFF.

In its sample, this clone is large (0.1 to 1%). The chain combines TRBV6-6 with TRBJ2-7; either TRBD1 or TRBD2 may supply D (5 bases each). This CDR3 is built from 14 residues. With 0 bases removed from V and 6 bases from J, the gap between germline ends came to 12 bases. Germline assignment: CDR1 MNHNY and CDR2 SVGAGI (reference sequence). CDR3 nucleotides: TGTGCCAGCAGTTACTCAGGGGAGAGGGGCGAGCAGTACTTC. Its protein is CASSYSGERGEQYF.